The clone carrying this TCR beta chain appeared a few times. Antigen: not known. The data were taken from a study of cytomegalovirus exposure and HLA in healthy donors. PCR involved 60 Vbeta and 13 Jbeta primers. Sequencing was performed with immunoSEQ multiplex PCR; in TCRdb, only in-frame clones are kept and a portion is missing. There are 150,000 to 200,000 clones in the sample; around 75% occur only once, and approximately 5% lies in the top ten. The CDR3 loop spans 14 amino acids. V was trimmed by 0 bases and J by 6 bases, leaving 9 bases between them. CDR1 SGHNT and CDR2 YYREEE come from the germline V gene (reference sequence). Study-level points and caveats: Of the V segments, some could not be distinguished, including TRBV6-2 and TRBV6-3, and were excluded.

The source material was PBMCs. The clonotype was recovered from a man between 18 and 35 years old in good health and CMV-seropositive. The chain couples TRBV5-4 to TRBJ1-4; D is ambiguous. CDR3 sequence reads: CASSLGGDDEKLFF. CDR3 nucleotides: TGTGCCAGCAGCTTGGGAGGTGACGATGAAAAACTGTTTTTT.